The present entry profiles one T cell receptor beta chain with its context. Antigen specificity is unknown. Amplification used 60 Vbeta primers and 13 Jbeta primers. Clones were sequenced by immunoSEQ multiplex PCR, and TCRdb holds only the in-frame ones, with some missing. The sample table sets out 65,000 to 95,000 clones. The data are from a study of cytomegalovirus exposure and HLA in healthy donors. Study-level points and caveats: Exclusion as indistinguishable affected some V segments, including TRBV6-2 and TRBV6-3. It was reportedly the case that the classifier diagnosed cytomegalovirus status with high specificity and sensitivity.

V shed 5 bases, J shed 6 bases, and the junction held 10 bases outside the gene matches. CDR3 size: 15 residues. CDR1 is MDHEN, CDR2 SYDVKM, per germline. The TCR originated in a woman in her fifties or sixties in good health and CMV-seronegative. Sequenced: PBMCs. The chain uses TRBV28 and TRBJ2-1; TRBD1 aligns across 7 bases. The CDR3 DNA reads TGTGCCAGCAGTCCCCCTAGGACAGGCCTCAATGAGCAGTTCTTC. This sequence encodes CASSPPRTGLNEQFF.